This paragraph covers one T cell receptor beta chain sequence. The sample comes from a study of control samples from healthy donors and cancer patients. Data came from immunoSEQ multiplex PCR; TCRdb stores just in-frame clones and leaves some out. Of some 140,000 clones listed, around 90% were seen once; the top ten hold approximately 10%. V lost 4 bases and J lost 5, with 17 bases in between. In germline, CDR1 is ENHRY, CDR2 SYGVKD. The CDR3 sequence is 16 residues long. The chain links TRBV10-3 to TRBJ2-2, with TRBD1 as a possible D gene (6 bases). The clonotype was recovered from a man aged 30-40 years in good health. Sequences were obtained from blood. The CDR3 DNA reads as TGTGCCATCAGTGCCGGACAGTTTCCGGGGACCGGGGAGCTGTTTTTT. Translating gives CAISAGQFPGTGELFF.